The clone carrying this T cell receptor (beta chain) was picked up a small number of times. The antigen remains undetermined. The ends lost 3 bases at V and 5 bases at J; junction bases unmatched: 11. Germline-derived CDR1 and CDR2 are DFQATT and SNEGSKA (reference sequence). The CDR3 contains 16 residues. The TCRbeta library was prepared with unique molecular identifiers. From the PCR reads, TCRdb called clonotypes with MiXCR, one entry per CDR3 protein. The sample yields about 110,000 distinct CDR3 sequences, 23% seen once. The record originates from a study of T-cell reconstitution after alpha-beta-depleted transplantation in children. Study outcomes and limitations: For some patients, TCRbeta diversity was high at day 60 because of recipient T cells and thymic progenitors that survived. A year post-transplant, T-cell counts and diversity derived mostly from newly produced T cells. After transplant, at about two months, alpha-beta T cells were reportedly derived from several hundred expanded graft clones.

V gene TRBV20-1 combines with J gene TRBJ2-1, with 9 bases identical to TRBD2. Sequencing was performed on PBMCs, mostly from graft donor cells, taken 180 days after TCRalphabeta/CD19-depleted stem cell transplant. The sequence was collected from a male patient between 2 and 15 years old who had a stem cell transplant for chronic granulomatous disease, so the T cells may come from the graft donor. The CDR3 nucleotides read TGCAGTGCTAGTATGGCGGGGGGGCGTAAGAACAATGAGCAGTTCTTC. It yields the protein CSASMAGGRKNNEQFF.